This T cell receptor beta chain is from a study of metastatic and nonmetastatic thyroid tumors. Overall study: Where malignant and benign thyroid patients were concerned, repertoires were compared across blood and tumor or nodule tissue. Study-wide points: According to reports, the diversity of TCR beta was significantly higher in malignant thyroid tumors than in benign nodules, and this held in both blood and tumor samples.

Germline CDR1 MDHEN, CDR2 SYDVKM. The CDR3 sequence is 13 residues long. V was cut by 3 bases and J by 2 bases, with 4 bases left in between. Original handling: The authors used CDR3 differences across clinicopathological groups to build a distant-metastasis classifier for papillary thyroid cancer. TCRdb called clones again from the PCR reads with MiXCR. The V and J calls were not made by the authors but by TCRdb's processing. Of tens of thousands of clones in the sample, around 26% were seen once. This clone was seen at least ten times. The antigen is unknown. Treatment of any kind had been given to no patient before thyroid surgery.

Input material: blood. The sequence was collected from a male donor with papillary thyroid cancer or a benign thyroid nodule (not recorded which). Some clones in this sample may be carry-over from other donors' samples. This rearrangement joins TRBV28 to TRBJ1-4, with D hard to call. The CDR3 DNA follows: TGTGCCAGCAGTTTCTCGACTAATGAAAAACTGTTTTTT. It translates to CASSFSTNEKLFF. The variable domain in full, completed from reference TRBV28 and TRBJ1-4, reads DVKVTQSSRYLVKRTGEKVFLECVQDMDHENMFWYRQDPGLGLRLIYFSYDVKMKEKGDIPEGYSVSREKKERFSLILESASTNQTSMYLCASSFSTNEKLFFGSGTQLSVL.